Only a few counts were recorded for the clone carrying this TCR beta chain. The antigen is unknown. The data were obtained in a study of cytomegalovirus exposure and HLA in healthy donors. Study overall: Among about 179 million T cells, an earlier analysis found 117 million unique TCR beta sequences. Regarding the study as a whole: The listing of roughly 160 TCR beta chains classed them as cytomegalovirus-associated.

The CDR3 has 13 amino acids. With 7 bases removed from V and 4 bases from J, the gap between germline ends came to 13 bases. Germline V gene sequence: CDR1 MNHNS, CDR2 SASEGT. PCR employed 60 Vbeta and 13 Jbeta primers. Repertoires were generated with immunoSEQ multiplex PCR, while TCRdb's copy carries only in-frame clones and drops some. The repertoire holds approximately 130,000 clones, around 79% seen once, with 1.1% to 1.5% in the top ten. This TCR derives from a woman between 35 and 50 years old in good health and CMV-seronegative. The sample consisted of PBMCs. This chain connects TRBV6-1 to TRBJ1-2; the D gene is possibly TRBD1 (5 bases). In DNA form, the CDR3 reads TGTGCCAGCAATTCCTACGGGGGCTATGGCTACACCTTC. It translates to CASNSYGGYGYTF.